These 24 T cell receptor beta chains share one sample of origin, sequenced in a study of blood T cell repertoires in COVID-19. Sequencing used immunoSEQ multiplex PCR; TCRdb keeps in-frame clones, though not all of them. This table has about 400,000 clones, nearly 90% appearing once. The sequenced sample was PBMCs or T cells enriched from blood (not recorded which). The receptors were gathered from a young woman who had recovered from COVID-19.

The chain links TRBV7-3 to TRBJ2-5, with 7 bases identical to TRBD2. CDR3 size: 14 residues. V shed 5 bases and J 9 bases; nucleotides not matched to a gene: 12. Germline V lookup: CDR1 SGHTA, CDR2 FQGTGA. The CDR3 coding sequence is TGTGCCAGCAGCCCCCCACGGGCGAGCGGGGCCCAGTACTTC. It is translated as CASSPPRASGAQYF.

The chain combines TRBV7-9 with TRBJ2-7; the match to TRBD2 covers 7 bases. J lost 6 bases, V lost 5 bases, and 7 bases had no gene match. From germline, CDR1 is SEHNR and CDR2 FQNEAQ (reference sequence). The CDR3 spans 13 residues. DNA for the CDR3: TGTGCCAGCAGCGAGACGGGGGGTGTCGAGCAGTACTTC. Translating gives CASSETGGVEQYF.

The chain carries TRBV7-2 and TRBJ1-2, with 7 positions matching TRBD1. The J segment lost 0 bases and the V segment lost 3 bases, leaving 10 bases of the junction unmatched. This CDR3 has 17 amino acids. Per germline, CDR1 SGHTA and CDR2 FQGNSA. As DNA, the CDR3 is TGTGCCAGCAGCTTGCCAGAGCACGGGACAGCTAACTATGGCTACACCTTC. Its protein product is CASSLPEHGTANYGYTF.

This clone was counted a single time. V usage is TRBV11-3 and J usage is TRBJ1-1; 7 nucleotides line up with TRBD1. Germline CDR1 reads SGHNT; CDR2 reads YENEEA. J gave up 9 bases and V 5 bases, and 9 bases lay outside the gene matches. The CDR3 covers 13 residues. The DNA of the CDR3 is TGTGCCAGCAGCCACAGCCCGGGACAGAAAGCTTTCTTT. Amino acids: CASSHSPGQKAFF.

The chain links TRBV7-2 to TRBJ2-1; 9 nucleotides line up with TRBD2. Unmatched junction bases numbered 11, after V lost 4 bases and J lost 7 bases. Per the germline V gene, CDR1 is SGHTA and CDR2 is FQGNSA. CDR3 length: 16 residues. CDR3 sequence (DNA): TGTGCCAGCAGCTCACTGCGGGTTAGCGGGAGAAATGAGCAGTTCTTC. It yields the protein CASSSLRVSGRNEQFF.

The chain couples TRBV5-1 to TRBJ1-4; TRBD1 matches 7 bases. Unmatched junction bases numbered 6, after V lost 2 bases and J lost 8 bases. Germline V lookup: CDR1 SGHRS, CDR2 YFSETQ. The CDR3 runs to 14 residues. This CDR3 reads CASSLGRGREKLFF. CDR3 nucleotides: TGCGCCAGCAGCTTAGGCAGGGGGAGAGAAAAACTGTTTTTT.

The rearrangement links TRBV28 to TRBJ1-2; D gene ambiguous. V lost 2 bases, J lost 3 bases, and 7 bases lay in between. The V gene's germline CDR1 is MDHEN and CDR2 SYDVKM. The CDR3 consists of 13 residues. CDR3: CASSLVTDYGYTF. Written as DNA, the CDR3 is TGTGCCAGCAGTTTAGTGACTGACTATGGCTACACCTTC.

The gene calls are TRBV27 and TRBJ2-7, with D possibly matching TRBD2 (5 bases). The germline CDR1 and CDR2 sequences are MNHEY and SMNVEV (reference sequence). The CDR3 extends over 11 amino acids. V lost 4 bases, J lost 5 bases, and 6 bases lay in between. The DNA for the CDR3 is TGTGCCAGCAGTTCGGGGAACGAGCAGTACTTC. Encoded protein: CASSSGNEQYF.

CDR3 sequence (DNA): TGTGCCAGCTCCCCCCAAGCAGCTAGCGAAAAACTGTTTTTT. As protein: CASSPQAASEKLFF. The chain joins TRBV18 to TRBJ1-4; D not certain. This CDR3 has 14 amino acids. V lost 6 bases to trimming and J lost 8 bases, with 16 bases between them. From germline, CDR1 is KGHSH and CDR2 LQKENI.

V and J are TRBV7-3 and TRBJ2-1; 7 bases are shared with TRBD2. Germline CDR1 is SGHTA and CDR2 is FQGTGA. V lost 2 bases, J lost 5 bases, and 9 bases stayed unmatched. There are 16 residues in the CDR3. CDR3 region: CASSLVHRDYNNEQFF. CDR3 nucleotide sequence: TGTGCCAGCAGCTTAGTACACCGGGACTATAACAATGAGCAGTTCTTC.

CDR3 nucleotide sequence: TGTGCCAGCACCGAAAGGGAGCTAGCGGGAGGGAGTGAGCAGTTCTTC. It specifies CASTERELAGGSEQFF. This chain uses TRBV2 with TRBJ2-1; TRBD2 matches 12 bases. Germline V CDR1 and CDR2: SNHLY, FYNNEI. V dropped 7 bases and J dropped 9; count of bases not matched to a gene: 13. The CDR3 runs to 16 residues.

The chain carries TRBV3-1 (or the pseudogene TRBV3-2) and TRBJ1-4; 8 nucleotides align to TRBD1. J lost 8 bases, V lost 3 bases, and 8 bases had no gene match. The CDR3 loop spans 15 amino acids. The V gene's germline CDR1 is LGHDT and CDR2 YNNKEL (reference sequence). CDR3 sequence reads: CASSHSDRGGEKLFF. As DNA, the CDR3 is TGTGCCAGCAGCCATTCTGACAGGGGCGGGGAAAAACTGTTTTTT.

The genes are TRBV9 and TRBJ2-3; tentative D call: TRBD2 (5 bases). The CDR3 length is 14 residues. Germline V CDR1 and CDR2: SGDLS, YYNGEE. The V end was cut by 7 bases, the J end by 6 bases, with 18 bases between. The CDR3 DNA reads TGTGCCAGCGGCAGGACGGGGAGCGCGGATACGCAGTATTTT. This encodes CASGRTGSADTQYF.

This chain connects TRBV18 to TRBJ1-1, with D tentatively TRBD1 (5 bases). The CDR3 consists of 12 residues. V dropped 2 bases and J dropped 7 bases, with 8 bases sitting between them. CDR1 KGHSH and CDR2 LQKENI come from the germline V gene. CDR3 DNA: TGTGCCAGCTCACCAAGTCAGGGTGAAGCTTTCTTT. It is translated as CASSPSQGEAFF.

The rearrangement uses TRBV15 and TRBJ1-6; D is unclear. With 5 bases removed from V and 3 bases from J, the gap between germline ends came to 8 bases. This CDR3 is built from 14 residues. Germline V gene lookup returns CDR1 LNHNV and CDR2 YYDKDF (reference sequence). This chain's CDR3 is CATSGGDYNSPLHF. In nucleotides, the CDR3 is TGTGCCACCAGCGGCGGGGACTATAATTCACCCCTCCACTTT.

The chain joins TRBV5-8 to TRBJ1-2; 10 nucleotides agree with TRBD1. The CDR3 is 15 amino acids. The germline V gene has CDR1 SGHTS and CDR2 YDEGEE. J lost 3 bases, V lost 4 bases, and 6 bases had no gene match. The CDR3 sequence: CASSPLGQGDYGYTF. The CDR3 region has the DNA TGTGCCAGCAGCCCTCTAGGACAGGGGGACTATGGCTACACCTTC.

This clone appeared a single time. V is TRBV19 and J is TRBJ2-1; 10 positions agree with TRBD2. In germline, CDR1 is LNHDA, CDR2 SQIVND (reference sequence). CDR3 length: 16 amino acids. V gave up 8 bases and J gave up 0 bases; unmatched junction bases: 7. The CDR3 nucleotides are TGTGCCAGTTCCCGGACTAGCGGAAGCTCCTACAATGAGCAGTTCTTC. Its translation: CASSRTSGSSYNEQFF.

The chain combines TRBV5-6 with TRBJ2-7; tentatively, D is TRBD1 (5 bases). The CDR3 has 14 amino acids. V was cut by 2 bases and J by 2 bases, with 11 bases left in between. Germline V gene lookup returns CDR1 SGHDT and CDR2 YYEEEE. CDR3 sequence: CASSLKTGAYEQYF. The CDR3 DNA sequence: TGTGCCAGCAGCTTAAAAACAGGTGCCTACGAGCAGTACTTC.

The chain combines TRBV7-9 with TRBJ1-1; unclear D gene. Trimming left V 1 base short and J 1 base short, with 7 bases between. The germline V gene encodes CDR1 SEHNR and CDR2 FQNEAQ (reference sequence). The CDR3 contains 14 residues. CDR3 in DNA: TGTGCCAGCAGCTTAGATACAGCGAACACTGAAGCTTTCTTT. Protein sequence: CASSLDTANTEAFF.

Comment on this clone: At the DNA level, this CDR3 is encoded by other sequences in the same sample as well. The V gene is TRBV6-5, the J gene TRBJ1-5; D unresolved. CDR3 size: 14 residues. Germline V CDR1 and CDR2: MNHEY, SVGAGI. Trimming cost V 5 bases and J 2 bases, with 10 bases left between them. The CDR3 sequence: CASSRGGGNQPQHF. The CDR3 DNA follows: TGTGCCAGCAGTCGGGGAGGAGGCAATCAGCCCCAGCATTTT.

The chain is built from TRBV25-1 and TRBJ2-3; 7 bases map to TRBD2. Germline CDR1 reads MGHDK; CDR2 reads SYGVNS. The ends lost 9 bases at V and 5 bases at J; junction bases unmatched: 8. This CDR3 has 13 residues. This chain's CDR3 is CASGTTPGDTQYF. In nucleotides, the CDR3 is TGTGCCAGTGGGACTACCCCCGGAGATACGCAGTATTTT.

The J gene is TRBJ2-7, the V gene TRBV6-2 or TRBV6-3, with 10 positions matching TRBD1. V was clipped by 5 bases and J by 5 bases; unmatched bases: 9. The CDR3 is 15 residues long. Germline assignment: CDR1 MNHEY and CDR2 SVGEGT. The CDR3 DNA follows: TGTGCCAGCAGTCCACCGGGACAGGGGCTGGACGAGCAGTACTTC. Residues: CASSPPGQGLDEQYF.

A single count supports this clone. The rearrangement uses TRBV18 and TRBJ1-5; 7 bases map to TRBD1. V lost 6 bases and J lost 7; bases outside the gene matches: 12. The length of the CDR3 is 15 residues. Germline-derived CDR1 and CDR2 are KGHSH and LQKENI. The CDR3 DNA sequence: TGTGCCAGCTCGCCCCTGACAGGGCGAGGACAGCCCCAGCATTTT. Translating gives CASSPLTGRGQPQHF.

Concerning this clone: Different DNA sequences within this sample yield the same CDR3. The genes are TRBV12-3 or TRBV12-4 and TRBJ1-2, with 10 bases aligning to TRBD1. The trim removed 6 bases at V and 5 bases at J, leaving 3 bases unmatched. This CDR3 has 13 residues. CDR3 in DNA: TGTGCCAGCAGCCCGGGACAGGGGTATGGCTACACCTTC. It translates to CASSPGQGYGYTF.